This TCR beta chain originates from a study of blood T cell repertoires in COVID-19. Study in general: Whether acute or convalescent, the COVID-19 samples came from the United States, Italy and Spain. PBMCs, B-cell-depleted T cells, or T cells were the source of the cDNA or gDNA that made up the material.

Per the authors' pipeline: Amplification from reference gene primers served as the basis for estimated nucleated cell counts. Produced via immunoSEQ multiplex PCR; TCRdb's table is partial and in-frame only. Clone size and the V and J calls come from that table; the DNA yielded D and trimming. The sample yields roughly 60,000 clones, approximately 80% seen once. This CDR3 comprises 16 residues. V gave up 3 bases and J gave up 2 bases; unmatched junction bases: 9. CDR1 is LNHDA and CDR2 is SQIVND in the germline V gene (reference sequence). The sequencing sample was made of peripheral blood. The chain employs TRBV19 and TRBJ2-5, with 7 positions matching TRBD2. The clonotype originates from a human donor in a cohort sampled during active or convalescent COVID-19. The CDR3 DNA follows: TGTGCCAGTAGTATGATGTCCCTAGCGGCTCAAGAGACCCAGTACTTC. It yields the protein CASSMMSLAAQETQYF.